The 21 T cell receptor beta chains below all came from one sample that was sequenced in a study of blood T cell repertoires in COVID-19. Assay used: immunoSEQ multiplex PCR; TCRdb lists only in-frame clones, some missing. The sample lists 140,000 or so clones, about 85% seen once, with more than 5% in the top ten. The sample consisted of PBMCs or T cells enriched from blood (not recorded which). The receptors derive from a woman aged 40 to 55 who had recovered from COVID-19.

The gene calls are TRBV19 and TRBJ1-1; D is possibly TRBD1 (5 bases). V shed 1 base and J shed 8 bases, with 14 bases lying between them. The CDR3 spans 14 residues. CDR1 and CDR2 from the germline V gene are LNHDA and SQIVND (reference sequence). The CDR3 sequence is CASSIGQWNMEAFF. The CDR3 nucleotides are TGTGCCAGTAGTATAGGACAGTGGAACATGGAAGCTTTCTTT.

This sequence joins TRBV5-5 and TRBJ2-7; TRBD2 agrees at 9 bases. Germline V gene sequence: CDR1 SGHKS, CDR2 YYEKEE (reference sequence). The length of the CDR3 is 16 residues. V gave up 3 bases and J gave up 1 base; unmatched junction bases: 8. Written as DNA, the CDR3 is TGTGCCAGCAGCTGGGACGCTAGCGGGACGTCCTACGAGCAGTACTTC. Amino acid sequence: CASSWDASGTSYEQYF.

The genes are TRBV9 and TRBJ2-3; 9 positions agree with TRBD2. Germline lookup yields CDR1 SGDLS and CDR2 YYNGEE. V dropped 0 bases and J dropped 4; count of bases not matched to a gene: 6. CDR3 size: 16 residues. CDR3 region: CASSVAAGGGADTQYF. For the CDR3, the DNA is TGTGCCAGCAGCGTAGCAGCGGGAGGAGGCGCAGATACGCAGTATTTT.

The chain is built from TRBV25-1 and TRBJ1-1; perhaps TRBD1 as D (5 bases). The germline gives CDR1 MGHDK, CDR2 SYGVNS. With 5 bases removed from V and 2 bases from J, the gap between germline ends came to 9 bases. This CDR3 has 13 amino acids. The CDR3 coding sequence is TGTGCCAGCAGTAAGACAGCAAACACTGAAGCTTTCTTT. Translation: CASSKTANTEAFF. Together with reference TRBV25-1 and TRBJ1-1, the CDR3 gives the full variable domain: EADIYQTPRYLVIGTGKKITLECSQTMGHDKMYWYQQDPGMELHLIHYSYGVNSTEKGDLSSESTVSRIRTEHFPLTLESARPSHTSQYLCASSKTANTEAFFGQGTRLTVV.

This sequence joins TRBV18 and TRBJ1-2; the D gene is possibly TRBD1 (5 bases). Germline CDR1 is KGHSH and CDR2 is LQKENI. Trimming removed 0 bases at V and 1 base at J, with 15 bases between. The CDR3 covers 17 residues. CDR3: CASSPPWRGDLNYGYTF. In DNA form, the CDR3 reads TGTGCCAGCTCACCACCGTGGAGGGGCGATCTTAACTATGGCTACACCTTC.

The V call is TRBV6-5, the J call TRBJ1-5; 7 positions match TRBD1. The J segment lost 5 bases and the V segment lost 6 bases, leaving 10 bases of the junction unmatched. Germline CDR1 is MNHEY and CDR2 is SVGAGI. The CDR3 sequence is 15 residues long. The CDR3 nucleotides are TGTGCCAGCAGAGCCAGGGGGTCGCAAGATCAGCCCCAGCATTTT. It yields the protein CASRARGSQDQPQHF.

The chain links TRBV2 to TRBJ1-5, with D unclear. Trimming took 5 bases from V and 6 from J, leaving 8 bases between them. The CDR3 is made up of 12 amino acids. CDR1 and CDR2 from the germline V gene are SNHLY and FYNNEI. The CDR3 spells CASSRSGQPQHF. CDR3 nucleotide sequence: TGTGCCAGCAGTAGATCGGGTCAGCCCCAGCATTTT.

The gene calls are TRBV5-1 and TRBJ2-7; possibly TRBD2 for D (6 bases). Trimming removed 1 base from V and 5 bases from J, with 19 bases in between. Germline V gene sequence: CDR1 SGHRS, CDR2 YFSETQ. The CDR3 has 16 residues. CDR3 region: CASSLRSGPYFDEQYF. The CDR3 coding sequence is TGCGCCAGCAGCTTGAGGAGCGGGCCATATTTTGACGAGCAGTACTTC.

V gene TRBV27 combines with J gene TRBJ1-6; D gene uncertain. Germline CDR1 MNHEY, CDR2 SMNVEV (reference sequence). V dropped 2 bases and J dropped 8 bases, with 10 bases sitting between them. The CDR3 sequence is 14 residues long. DNA for the CDR3: TGTGCCAGCAGTTTAACGGGAGTCGATTCACCCCTCCACTTT. Amino acids: CASSLTGVDSPLHF.

This chain connects TRBV2 to TRBJ1-1; D might be TRBD1 (6 bases). V lost 2 bases, J lost 5 bases, and 18 bases lay in between. The CDR3 is 16 residues long. CDR1 is SNHLY and CDR2 is FYNNEI in the germline V gene. In nucleotides, the CDR3 is TGTGCCAGCAGTGAATTTAGTGGGGGGGCTAGGACTGAAGCTTTCTTT. Residues: CASSEFSGGARTEAFF.

The chain links TRBV2 to TRBJ2-7; 8 nucleotides match TRBD1. Germline V lookup: CDR1 SNHLY, CDR2 FYNNEI. With V trimmed by 7 bases and J by 4 bases, 9 bases remained unmatched. There are 14 residues in the CDR3. CDR3 sequence reads: CASKRQGSEYEQYF. CDR3 bases: TGTGCCAGCAAACGACAGGGGTCTGAGTACGAGCAGTACTTC.

The rearrangement uses TRBV5-4 and TRBJ2-1, with D tentatively TRBD2 (5 bases). The CDR3 length is 16 residues. Trimming took off 3 bases at V and 0 bases at J, with 13 bases between the two ends. Germline assignment: CDR1 SGHNT and CDR2 YYREEE (reference sequence). The CDR3 nucleotides read TGTGCCAGCAGCTGGGTACGAGCGGCCTCCTACAATGAGCAGTTCTTC. Translated: CASSWVRAASYNEQFF. Full variable domain (rest looked up from reference TRBV5-4 and TRBJ2-1): ETGVTQSPTHLIKTRGQQVTLRCSSQSGHNTVSWYQQALGQGPQFIFQYYREEENGRGNFPPRFSGLQFPNYSSELNVNALELDDSALYLCASSWVRAASYNEQFFGPGTRLTVL.

The chain recombines TRBV15 with TRBJ2-2; TRBD2 might be the D (5 bases). V gave up 0 bases and J gave up 6 bases, with 17 bases separating them. The CDR3 totals 17 residues. Germline CDR1 LNHNV, CDR2 YYDKDF (reference sequence). CDR3 DNA: TGTGCCACCAGCAGAGATCTAGGGCTCGGGGTAGCCGGGGAGCTGTTTTTT. Its translation is CATSRDLGLGVAGELFF.

The chain recombines TRBV9 with TRBJ2-1; D not resolved. Germline loops: CDR1 SGDLS, CDR2 YYNGEE. This CDR3 has 15 residues. The ends were cut back, 3 bases at V and 1 base at J, with 11 bases in the middle. CDR3 nucleotides: TGTGCCAGCAGCGGGATAGCTGGATCCTACAATGAGCAGTTCTTC. Its protein product is CASSGIAGSYNEQFF.

The chain couples TRBV7-8 to TRBJ1-2, with a tentative D call TRBD1 (5 bases). Trimming shortened V by 1 base and J by 4 bases, and 7 bases separated the two germline ends. The CDR3 covers 13 residues. Germline V lookup: CDR1 SGHVS, CDR2 FQNEAQ. CDR3 loop: CASSLGGGYGYTF. CDR3 in DNA: TGTGCCAGCAGCTTAGGGGGGGGCTATGGCTACACCTTC.

This chain uses TRBV27 with TRBJ1-2; weak D call: TRBD1 (5 bases). This CDR3 region has 16 residues. Germline values: CDR1 MNHEY, CDR2 SMNVEV (reference sequence). With 4 bases removed from V and 0 bases from J, the gap between germline ends came to 15 bases. This CDR3 reads CASSSLDSFANYGYTF. In nucleotides, the CDR3 is TGTGCCAGCAGTTCCCTCGACAGTTTTGCTAACTATGGCTACACCTTC.

This clone was seen more than once but under ten times. The rearrangement joins TRBV7-2 to TRBJ1-5; D not certain. Germline-derived CDR1 and CDR2 are SGHTA and FQGNSA. With 8 bases removed from V and 0 bases from J, the gap between germline ends came to 5 bases. The CDR3 contains 12 residues. The CDR3 nucleotides are TGTGCCAGCGGGCGTAGCAATCAGCCCCAGCATTTT. Protein: CASGRSNQPQHF.

This sequence joins TRBV6-5 and TRBJ1-1; D perhaps matches TRBD1 (5 bases). CDR3 length: 14 amino acids. The ends were cut back, 1 base at V and 1 base at J, with 7 bases in the middle. Germline V gives CDR1 MNHEY, CDR2 SVGAGI. As DNA, the CDR3 is TGTGCCAGCAGTTACTGGGGGGAGAACACTGAAGCTTTCTTT. Amino acid sequence: CASSYWGENTEAFF.

The chain is built from TRBV5-4 and TRBJ1-3; 12 positions match TRBD1. Per germline, CDR1 SGHNT and CDR2 YYREEE (reference sequence). J lost 4 bases, V lost 4 bases, and 12 bases had no gene match. The CDR3 extends over 18 amino acids. CDR3 residues: CASSVGQGANVIGNTIYF. The CDR3 bases are TGTGCCAGCAGCGTGGGACAGGGGGCTAATGTTATCGGAAACACCATATATTTT.

The chain is built from TRBV4-2 and TRBJ2-7; 7 nucleotides agree with TRBD2. Germline-derived CDR1 and CDR2 are LGHNA and YNFKEQ. This CDR3 is built from 20 residues. V shed 0 bases and J 0 bases; nucleotides not matched to a gene: 17. CDR3 bases: TGTGCCAGCAGCCAAGATCTTGTCGGGCCTAGCGGTTCTAACTCCTACGAGCAGTACTTC. Translation gives CASSQDLVGPSGSNSYEQYF.

The V and J genes are TRBV6-5 and TRBJ2-7, with 10 bases aligning to TRBD1. The CDR3 is 15 residues long. CDR1 and CDR2 from the germline V gene are MNHEY and SVGAGI. V was pared by 4 bases and J by 2 bases, with 5 bases of the junction left unmatched. CDR3 sequence reads: CASSSWDRGTYEQYF. DNA of the CDR3: TGTGCCAGCAGTTCCTGGGACAGGGGAACCTACGAGCAGTACTTC.